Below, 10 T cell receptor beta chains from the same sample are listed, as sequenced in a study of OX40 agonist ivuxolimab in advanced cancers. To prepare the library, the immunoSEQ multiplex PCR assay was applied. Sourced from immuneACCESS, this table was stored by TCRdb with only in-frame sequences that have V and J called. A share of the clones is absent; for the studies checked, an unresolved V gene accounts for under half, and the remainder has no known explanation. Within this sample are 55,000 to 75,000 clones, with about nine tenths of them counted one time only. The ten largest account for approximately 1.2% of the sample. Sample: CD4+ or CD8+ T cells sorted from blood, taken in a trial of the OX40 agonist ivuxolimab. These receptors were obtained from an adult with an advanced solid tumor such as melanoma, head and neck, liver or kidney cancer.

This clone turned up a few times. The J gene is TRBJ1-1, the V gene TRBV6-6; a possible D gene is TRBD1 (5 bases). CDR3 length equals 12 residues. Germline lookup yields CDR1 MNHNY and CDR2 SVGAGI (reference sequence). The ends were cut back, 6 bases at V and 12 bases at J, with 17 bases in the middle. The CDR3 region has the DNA TGTGCCAGCAGCGACGGGACGGCTTTGTCTTTCTTT. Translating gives CASSDGTALSFF.

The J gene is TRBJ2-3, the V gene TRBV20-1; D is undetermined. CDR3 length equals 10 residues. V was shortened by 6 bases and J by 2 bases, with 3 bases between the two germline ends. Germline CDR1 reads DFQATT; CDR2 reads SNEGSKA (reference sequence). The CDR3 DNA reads TGCAGTGCGATCACAGATACGCAGTATTTT. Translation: CSAITDTQYF.

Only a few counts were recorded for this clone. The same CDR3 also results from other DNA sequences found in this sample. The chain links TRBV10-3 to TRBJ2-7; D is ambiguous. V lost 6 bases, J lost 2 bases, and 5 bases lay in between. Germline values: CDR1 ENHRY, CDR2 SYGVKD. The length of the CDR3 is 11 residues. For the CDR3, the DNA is TGTGCCATCAGGCAAACCTACGAGCAGTACTTC. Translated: CAIRQTYEQYF.

The CDR3, as DNA: TGTGCCAGCAGTTTCGACAGGGGGGACACCATATATTTT. Encoded protein: CASSFDRGDTIYF. The chain is built from TRBV27 and TRBJ1-3, with 9 nucleotides matching TRBD1. The trim removed 3 bases at V and 8 bases at J, leaving 2 bases unmatched. CDR3 size: 13 residues. From germline, CDR1 is MNHEY and CDR2 SMNVEV (reference sequence).

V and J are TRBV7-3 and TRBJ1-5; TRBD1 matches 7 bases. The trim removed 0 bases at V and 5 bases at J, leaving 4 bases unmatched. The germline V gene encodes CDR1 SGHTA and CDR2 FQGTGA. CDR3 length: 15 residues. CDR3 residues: CASSLTGGDDQPQHF. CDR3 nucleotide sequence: TGTGCCAGCAGCTTAACAGGGGGCGACGATCAGCCCCAGCATTTT.

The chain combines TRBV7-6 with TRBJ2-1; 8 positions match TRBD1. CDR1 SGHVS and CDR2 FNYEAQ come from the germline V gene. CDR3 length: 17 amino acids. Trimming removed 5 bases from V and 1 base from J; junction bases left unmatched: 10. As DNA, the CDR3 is TGTGCCAGCAGCAGTCTAGCAGGGGGCAGGTCCTACAATGAGCAGTTCTTC. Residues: CASSSLAGGRSYNEQFF.

The CDR3 DNA is TGTGCCAGCACAGCCGTTCAAGGAGAGACCCAGTACTTC. Its translation is CASTAVQGETQYF. V usage is TRBV10-3 and J usage is TRBJ2-5; D remains unclear. CDR3 length: 13 amino acids. V lost 10 bases, J lost 4 bases, and 16 bases lay in between. Germline CDR1 reads ENHRY; CDR2 reads SYGVKD.

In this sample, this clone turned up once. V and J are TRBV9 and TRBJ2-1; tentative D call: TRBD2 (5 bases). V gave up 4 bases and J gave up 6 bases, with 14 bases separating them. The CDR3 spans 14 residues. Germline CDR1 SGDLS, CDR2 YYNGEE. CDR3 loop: CASSPLEGFNEQFF. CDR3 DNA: TGTGCCAGCAGCCCCCTTGAGGGATTCAATGAGCAGTTCTTC.

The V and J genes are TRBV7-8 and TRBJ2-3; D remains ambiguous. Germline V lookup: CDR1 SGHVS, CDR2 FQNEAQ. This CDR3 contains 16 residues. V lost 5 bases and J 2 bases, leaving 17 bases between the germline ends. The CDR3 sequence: CASSLERVWVTDTQYF. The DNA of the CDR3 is TGTGCCAGCAGCCTAGAAAGAGTTTGGGTCACAGATACGCAGTATTTT.

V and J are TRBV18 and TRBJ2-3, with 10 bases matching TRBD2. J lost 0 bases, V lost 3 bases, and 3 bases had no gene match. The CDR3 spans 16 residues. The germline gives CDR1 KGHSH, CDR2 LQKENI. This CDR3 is CASSPRLAGSTDTQYF. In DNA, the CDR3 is TGTGCCAGCTCACCGCGACTAGCGGGCAGCACAGATACGCAGTATTTT.